A single T cell receptor (beta chain) is shown here with its context. Its antigen remains unidentified. These data are taken from a study of vaccination and CD4 T cells after COVID-19. Sequencing of cultured CD4+ T cell DNA used the Oncomine TCR Beta short-read assay. It was from cultured CD4+ T cells that genomic DNA was extracted. TCRdb re-called the PCR reads with MiXCR, one entry per CDR3 protein. Of fewer than 20,000 distinct CDR3 sequences listed, over 50% are singletons. CDR1 is LGHNA and CDR2 is YNFKEQ in the germline V gene. The V and J ends lost 3 bases and 14 bases respectively, with 11 bases between them. The CDR3 length is 12 residues. The treatment was: roughly 10-day PBMC culture with coronavirus spike peptide pools or control peptides (ViraFEST assay). Cultures got half-medium changes with IL-2 on days 3 and 7.

The TCR was taken from a human donor who had recovered from COVID-19. The chain carries TRBV4-2 and TRBJ1-6, with D possibly being TRBD1 (6 bases). The sample taken for sequencing was CD4+ T cells from blood, cultured in vitro. CDR3 DNA: TGTGCCAGCAGCCACAGGGGTGAGTCCCTCCACTTT. Encoded protein: CASSHRGESLHF.